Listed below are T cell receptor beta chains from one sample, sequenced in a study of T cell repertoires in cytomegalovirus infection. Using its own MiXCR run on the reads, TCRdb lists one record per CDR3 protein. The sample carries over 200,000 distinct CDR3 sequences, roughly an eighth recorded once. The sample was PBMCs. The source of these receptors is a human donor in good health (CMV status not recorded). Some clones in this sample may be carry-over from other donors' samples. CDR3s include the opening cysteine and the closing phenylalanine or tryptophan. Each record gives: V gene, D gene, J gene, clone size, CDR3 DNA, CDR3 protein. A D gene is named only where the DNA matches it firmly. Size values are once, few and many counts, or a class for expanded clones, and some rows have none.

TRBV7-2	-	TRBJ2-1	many	TGTGCCAGCAGCTTGTGGGATGAGCAGTTCTTC	CASSLWDEQFF
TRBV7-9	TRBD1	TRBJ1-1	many	TGTGCCAGCAGCCCCGACAGGGTGGGCACTGAAGCTTTCTTT	CASSPDRVGTEAFF
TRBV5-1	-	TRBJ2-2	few	TGCGCCAGCAGCTTTAACGGGAACACCGGGGAGCTGTTTTTT	CASSFNGNTGELFF
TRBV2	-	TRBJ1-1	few	TGTGCCAGCAGTGTGAAGGCCACAGGAGGGGCTGAAGCTTTCTTT	CASSVKATGGAEAFF
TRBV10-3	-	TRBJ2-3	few	TGTGCCATCAGTGCAGGAAAGGAAAGGGGGGCAGATACGCAGTATTTT	CAISAGKERGADTQYF
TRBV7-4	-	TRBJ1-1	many	TGTGCCAGCATTGGGGGTTCGCGCACTGAAGCTTTCTTT	CASIGGSRTEAFF
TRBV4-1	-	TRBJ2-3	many	TGCGCCAGCAGCCAAGGACACGGAGCAGATACGCAGTATTTT	CASSQGHGADTQYF
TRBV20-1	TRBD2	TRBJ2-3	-	TGCAGTGCTTCGCGGGAGGCAGATACGCAGTATTTT	CSASREADTQYF
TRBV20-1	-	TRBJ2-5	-	TGCAGTGCTAGGACAAAGGAGACCCAGTACTTC	CSARTKETQYF
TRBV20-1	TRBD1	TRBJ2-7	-	TGCAGTGCTAGGGCCCCGGACAGGGCTTGGTACGAGCAGTACTTC	CSARAPDRAWYEQYF
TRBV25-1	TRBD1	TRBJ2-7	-	TGTGCCAGCAGTGACCGGGACAGAGGGACCTACGAGCAGTACTTC	CASSDRDRGTYEQYF
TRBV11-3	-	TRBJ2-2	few	TGTGCCAGCAGCTTAGCACCTAACACCGGGGAGCTGTTTTTT	CASSLAPNTGELFF
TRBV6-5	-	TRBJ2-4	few	TGTGCCAGCAGTTACGCGGGTATTCAGTACTTC	CASSYAGIQYF
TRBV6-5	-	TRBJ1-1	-	TGTGCCACTCTAGGGTCAGGGAAGTACACTGAAGCTTTCTTT	CATLGSGKYTEAFF
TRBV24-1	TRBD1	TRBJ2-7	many	TGTGCCACCAGTGCCGGGGACAGGGGAACCTACGAGCAGTACTTC	CATSAGDRGTYEQYF
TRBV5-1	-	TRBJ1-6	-	TGCGCCAGCAAAACAGAGGGTGGGAATTCACCCCTCCACTTT	CASKTEGGNSPLHF
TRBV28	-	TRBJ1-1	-	TGTGCCAGCAGTTTAAGGCAGCCGAACACTGAAGCTTTCTTT	CASSLRQPNTEAFF
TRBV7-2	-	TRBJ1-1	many	TGTGCCAGCAGCTTGAACACAGGGAACACTGAAGCTTTCTTT	CASSLNTGNTEAFF
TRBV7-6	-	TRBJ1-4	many	TGTGCCAGCACCACTTCGCCGGGACGGACTAATGAAAAACTGTTTTTT	CASTTSPGRTNEKLFF
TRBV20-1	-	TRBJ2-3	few	TGCAGTGCTAAAACCCGGGAGACAGATACGCAGTATTTT	CSAKTRETDTQYF
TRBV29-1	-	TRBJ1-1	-	TGCAGCGTTGGAGGGAAGGGCAGGGTGGGTGAAGCTTTCTTT	CSVGGKGRVGEAFF
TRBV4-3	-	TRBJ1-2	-	TGCGCCAGCAGCCAAGAGAGGGGTCGGGGCTACACCTTC	CASSQERGRGYTF
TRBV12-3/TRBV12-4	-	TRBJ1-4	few	TGTGCCAGCAGGTCGGACGGATTTGAAAAACTGTTTTTT	CASRSDGFEKLFF
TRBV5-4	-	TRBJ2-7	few	TGTGCCAGCAGCTTGGACCCCACTAGTGTGACTTACGAGCAGTACTTC	CASSLDPTSVTYEQYF
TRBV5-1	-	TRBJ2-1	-	TGCGCCAGCAGCTTGGTTTGGGGTAATGAGCAGTTCTTC	CASSLVWGNEQFF
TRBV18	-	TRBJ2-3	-	TGTGCCAGCTCACCTCCGGGGCGCGGCCCCACAGATACGCAGTATTTT	CASSPPGRGPTDTQYF
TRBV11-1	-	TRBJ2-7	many	TGTGCCAGCAGCTTACTTCCAGGACTGCACATGATCGAGCAGTACTTC	CASSLLPGLHMIEQYF
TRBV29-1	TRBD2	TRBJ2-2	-	TGCAGCGTCCCAGTTAATCCAGCGGGAGAATGGGCCAACACCGGGGAGCTGTTTTTT	CSVPVNPAGEWANTGELFF
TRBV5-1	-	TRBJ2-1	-	TGCGCCAGCAGCTTGGCTGTCGAGGGGGGTCGTGAATTCTTC	CASSLAVEGGREFF
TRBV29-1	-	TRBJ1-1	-	TGCAGCGTTGAAGATGGGGGGTCTGAAGCTTTCTTT	CSVEDGGSEAFF
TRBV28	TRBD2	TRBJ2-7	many	TGTGCCAGCAGTCCTCCTCCGACCGGGACTAGGGAGCAGTACTTC	CASSPPPTGTREQYF
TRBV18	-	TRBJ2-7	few	TGTGCCAGCTCACCAGGTAGCGACGAGCAGTACTTC	CASSPGSDEQYF
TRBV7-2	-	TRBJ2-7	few	TGTGCCAGCAGCCAACCTAGGCGGGGCACGTACTCCTACGAGCAGTACTTC	CASSQPRRGTYSYEQYF
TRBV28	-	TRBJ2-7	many	TGTGCCAGCAGTTCCCCCCAGGGGTCCCTGAACTCCTACGAGCAGTACTTC	CASSSPQGSLNSYEQYF
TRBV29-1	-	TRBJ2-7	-	TGCAGCGTTGAGAGAGTCCAGGGGCTCGAGCAGTACTTC	CSVERVQGLEQYF
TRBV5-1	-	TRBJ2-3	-	TGCGCCAGCAGCTTAAGTAGGAGAGATACGCAGTATTTT	CASSLSRRDTQYF
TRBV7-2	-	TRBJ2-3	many	TGTGCCGGAAGGGGGGGGGGCACAGATACGCAGTATTTT	CAGRGGGTDTQYF
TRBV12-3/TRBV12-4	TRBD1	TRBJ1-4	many	TGTGCCAGCACCTCCCATAAGACAGGGGATGAAAAACTGTTTTTT	CASTSHKTGDEKLFF
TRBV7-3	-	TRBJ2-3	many	TGTGCCAGCAGCGCACAGGGTGATACGCAGTATTTT	CASSAQGDTQYF
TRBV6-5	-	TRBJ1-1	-	TGTGCCAGCAGTCCGCCCCCGTATACTGAAGCTTTCTTT	CASSPPPYTEAFF
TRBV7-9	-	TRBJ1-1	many	TGTGCCAGCAGCCAACGCGGGGCAGGAATGAACACTGAAGCTTTCTTT	CASSQRGAGMNTEAFF
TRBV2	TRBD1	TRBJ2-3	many	TGTGCCAGCAGTGATTGGGACAGCAAACCGGGGACAGATACGCAGTATTTT	CASSDWDSKPGTDTQYF
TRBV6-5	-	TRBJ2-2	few	TGTGCCAGCAGTTACGAAACCGGGGAGCTGTTTTTT	CASSYETGELFF
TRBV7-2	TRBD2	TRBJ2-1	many	TGTGCCAGCAGCTTGGGGCGGGAGAGTGGAAATGAGCAGTTCTTC	CASSLGRESGNEQFF
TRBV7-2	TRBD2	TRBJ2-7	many	TGTGCCAGCAGCTTAAGTTCGGGGGGAGGTTTGATTTACGAGCAGTACTTC	CASSLSSGGGLIYEQYF
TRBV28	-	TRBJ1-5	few	TGTGCCAGCAGTTCCGCAGGATCAAGCAATCAGCCCCAGCATTTT	CASSSAGSSNQPQHF
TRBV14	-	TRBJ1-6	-	TGTGCCAGCAGCCAAGTAGGGGGACTTTCACCCCTCCACTTT	CASSQVGGLSPLHF
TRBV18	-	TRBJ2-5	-	TGTGCCAGCTCACCACTTGAGGGAGAGACCCAGTACTTC	CASSPLEGETQYF
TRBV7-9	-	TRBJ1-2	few	TGTGCCAGCAGCTCAGGACTCCTGAGTAATGGCTACACCTTC	CASSSGLLSNGYTF
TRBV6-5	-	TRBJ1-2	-	TGTGCCAGCACCGACCCAGGGGATGGCTACACCTTC	CASTDPGDGYTF
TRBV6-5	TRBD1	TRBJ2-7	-	TGTGCCAGCAGTTACTCCCGGACAGGGACCGCGCGGGGTAACGAGCAGTACTTC	CASSYSRTGTARGNEQYF
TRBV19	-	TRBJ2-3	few	TGTGCCAGTAGTATGGCGGTCGCGGTACCACCACAAGATACGCAGTATTTT	CASSMAVAVPPQDTQYF
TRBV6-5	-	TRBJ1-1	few	TGTGCCAGCAGTGAACCGTCTGGTGGCACTGAAGCTTTCTTT	CASSEPSGGTEAFF
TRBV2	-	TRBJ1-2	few	TGTGCCAGCAGTGAAAGGTTTGGCTACACCTTC	CASSERFGYTF
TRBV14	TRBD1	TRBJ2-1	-	TGTGCCAGCAGCCGGGACAGGGGGCCATACAATGAGCAGTTCTTC	CASSRDRGPYNEQFF